The 26 T cell receptor beta chains listed next were all sequenced from one sample in a study of regulatory T cells in long-lasting Graves disease. TCR beta libraries were built with iRepertoire HTBI primers and Arm-PCR of CDR3 regions. Each CDR3 protein gets one entry after TCRdb re-called the multiplex PCR reads with MiXCR. Of roughly 530,000 distinct CDR3 sequences in the sample, 16% are singletons; the top ten hold 20% to 30%. The time point is: newly diagnosed GD, antithyroid drugs for less than 3 months. From PBMCs, RNA was extracted and then used to make the TCR library. The data were also submitted as part of a second study, on T cells in Graves' hyperthyroidism and ophthalmopathy.

The sample in question was peripheral blood mononuclear cells (PBMCs), obtained at new diagnosis, from a patient treated with antithyroid drugs. The receptors come from a woman aged 35 to 59 with Graves disease.

This clonotype was counted a few times. This chain connects TRBV12-3 or TRBV12-4 to TRBJ2-5; D may be TRBD1 (5 bases). The length of the CDR3 is 13 residues. V was clipped by 8 bases and J by 4 bases, with 14 bases between them. The CDR3 sequence is CASAGPGSETQYF. The CDR3 coding sequence is TGTGCCAGCGCCGGCCCAGGGTCAGAGACCCAGTACTTC.

This chain uses TRBV19 with TRBJ2-2; D is uncertain. In germline, CDR1 is LNHDA, CDR2 SQIVND (reference sequence). V lost 9 bases, J lost 8 bases, and 7 bases lay in between. This CDR3 is built from 10 residues. CDR3 sequence (DNA): TGTGCCAGCCAAGGGGGGGAGCTGTTTTTT. Protein: CASQGGELFF. The full variable domain, in which reference TRBV19 and TRBJ2-2 provide the parts outside the CDR3, is DGGITQSPKYLFRKEGQNVTLSCEQNLNHDAMYWYRQDPGQGLRLIYYSQIVNDFQKGDIAEGYSVSREKKESFPLTVTSAQKNPTAFYLCASQGGELFFGEGSRLTVL.

This clonotype was counted ten times or more. The V gene is TRBV20-1, the J gene TRBJ1-1; D remains unclear. V was pared by 2 bases and J by 0 bases, with 10 bases between. The CDR3 has 14 amino acids. CDR1 is DFQATT and CDR2 is SNEGSKA in the germline V gene (reference sequence). The CDR3 protein is CSARLAILNTEAFF. Here the CDR3 DNA reads TGCAGTGCTAGATTGGCAATCTTGAACACTGAAGCTTTCTTT.

This clonotype came up many times. The chain recombines TRBV27 with TRBJ2-5, with D perhaps assigned TRBD1 or TRBD2 (5 bases each). Trimming shortened V by 5 bases and J by 5 bases, and 15 bases separated the two germline ends. The CDR3 contains 14 residues. Germline loops: CDR1 MNHEY, CDR2 SMNVEV (reference sequence). CDR3 sequence (DNA): TGTGCCAGCAGTCAGTGGGACCTGCGGGAGACCCAGTACTTC. Its protein is CASSQWDLRETQYF.

This chain links TRBV7-6 with TRBJ2-4; D tentatively fits TRBD1 or TRBD2 (5 bases each). The CDR3 spans 14 residues. Germline lookup yields CDR1 SGHVS and CDR2 FNYEAQ. Trimming took off 5 bases at V and 5 bases at J, with 13 bases between the two ends. The CDR3 nucleotides read TGTGCCAGCAGCGCGAGGGGAACAGAAAACATTCAGTACTTC. This encodes CASSARGTENIQYF.

The sample holds many counts of this clonotype. V usage is TRBV20-1 and J usage is TRBJ1-1; D might be TRBD1 (6 bases). Looked up from germline, CDR1 is DFQATT and CDR2 is SNEGSKA (reference sequence). V lost 6 bases and J 3 bases, leaving 14 bases between the germline ends. The CDR3 runs to 13 residues. Here the CDR3 reads CSAARGEHTEAFF. DNA of the CDR3: TGCAGTGCCGCTAGGGGGGAGCACACTGAAGCTTTCTTT.

A word on this clonotype: This sequence may be a read error, since a much larger clone differs from it by one base. The chain combines TRBV7-3 with TRBJ2-3; D call uncertain. The V end lost 2 bases, the J end lost 6 bases, and 12 bases lay between the germline ends. Germline CDR1 reads SGHTA; CDR2 reads FQGTGA. This CDR3 contains 14 residues. The CDR3 here is CASSLANPLDTQYF. In DNA form, the CDR3 reads TGTGCCAGCAGCTTAGCTAACCCCCTGGATACGCAGTATTTT.

A note on this clonotype: A single base separates this from a much larger clone, so it may be a read error. The chain employs TRBV2 and TRBJ2-1; D ambiguous. Germline CDR1 and CDR2: SNHLY and FYNNEI. The CDR3 has 12 amino acids. The CDR3 protein is CASRVGYNAQFF. Here the CDR3 DNA reads TGTGCCAGCAGGGTCGGTTACAATGCGCAGTTCTTC.

This clonotype was observed many times. This rearrangement joins TRBV3-1 to TRBJ2-7; tentatively, D is TRBD1 (5 bases). Looked up from germline, CDR1 is LGHDT and CDR2 is YNNKEL (reference sequence). The CDR3 covers 15 residues. Between the trimmed V and J ends, which lost 2 bases and 7 bases, there was a span of 18 bases. This chain's CDR3 is CASSQPGSLKGEQYF. CDR3 in DNA: TGTGCCAGCAGCCAACCAGGGTCCCTGAAGGGGGAGCAGTACTTC.

V gene TRBV14 combines with J gene TRBJ1-2; D is ambiguous. The CDR3 contains 13 residues. The ends were cut back, 4 bases at V and 4 bases at J, with 10 bases in the middle. Germline V gene lookup returns CDR1 SGHDN and CDR2 FVKESK. In nucleotides, the CDR3 is TGTGCCAGCAGCCCCGGCCCTTTCTATGGCTACACCTTC. Translating it yields CASSPGPFYGYTF.

A few counts support this clonotype. The V call is TRBV7-9, the J call TRBJ2-7, with 9 bases fitting TRBD1. The junction had 6 bases not matched to a gene; V was cut back by 4 bases and J by 2 bases. There are 15 residues in the CDR3. Germline loops: CDR1 SEHNR, CDR2 FQNEAQ (reference sequence). CDR3 loop: CASSSGTGRPYEQYF. The CDR3 DNA follows: TGTGCCAGCAGCTCCGGGACAGGGAGGCCCTACGAGCAGTACTTC.

This clonotype came up many times. V usage is TRBV28 and J usage is TRBJ1-5; D not certain. Germline CDR1 MDHEN, CDR2 SYDVKM. V lost 4 bases to trimming and J lost 9 bases, with 10 bases between them. CDR3 size: 12 residues. The CDR3 loop reads CASSSLLGPQHF. Written as DNA, the CDR3 is TGTGCCAGCAGTTCCCTACTGGGGCCCCAGCATTTT. Full variable domain (remainder filled in from reference TRBV28 and TRBJ1-5): DVKVTQSSRYLVKRTGEKVFLECVQDMDHENMFWYRQDPGLGLRLIYFSYDVKMKEKGDIPEGYSVSREKKERFSLILESASTNQTSMYLCASSSLLGPQHFGDGTRLSIL.

This clonotype was found many times. This chain connects TRBV11-3 to TRBJ2-3, with D unresolved. The V and J ends lost 1 base and 3 bases respectively, with 8 bases between them. This CDR3 region has 14 residues. Germline assignment: CDR1 SGHNT and CDR2 YENEEA. DNA of the CDR3: TGTGCCAGCAGCTTAGGGTGGTCTACAGATACGCAGTATTTT. Amino acids: CASSLGWSTDTQYF.

There are a few counts of this clonotype. The chain employs TRBV28 and TRBJ2-6; 9 bases map to TRBD1. Per the germline V gene, CDR1 is MDHEN and CDR2 is SYDVKM. The V gene end was trimmed by 6 bases and the J gene end by 2 bases; junction bases not matched to a gene: 5. The CDR3 sequence is 16 residues long. The CDR3 is CASRDRGGTGANVLTF. The CDR3 bases are TGTGCCAGCAGGGACAGGGGAGGCACTGGGGCCAACGTCCTGACTTTC.

This clonotype was counted ten times or more. The rearrangement uses TRBV6-2 or TRBV6-3 and TRBJ2-1; D is unresolved. V lost 5 bases and J lost 4, with 9 bases in between. CDR3 length: 13 residues. Germline CDR1 reads MNHEY; CDR2 reads SVGEGT. The DNA for the CDR3 is TGTGCCAGCAGTCTGAGCTTATACAATGAGCAGTTCTTC. Amino acid sequence: CASSLSLYNEQFF.

There are many counts of this clonotype. The chain joins TRBV12-3 or TRBV12-4 to TRBJ1-6; no clear D gene. This CDR3 is 14 amino acids long. V was cut by 6 bases and J by 9 bases, with 15 bases left in between. CDR3 loop: CASRHSPSASPLHF. CDR3 bases: TGTGCCAGCAGACATTCGCCCAGTGCTTCACCCCTCCACTTT.

The chain combines TRBV12-3 or TRBV12-4 with TRBJ2-6, with D hard to call. This CDR3 has 14 residues. V was trimmed by 6 bases and J by 1 base, leaving 7 bases between them. CDR3 region: CASRGNSGANVLTF. CDR3 DNA sequence: TGTGCCAGCAGAGGTAATTCTGGGGCCAACGTCCTGACTTTC.

This clonotype was counted only a few times. An end of the junction differs from the germline gene, which may be a read error. The chain has TRBV27 and TRBJ1-2; 7 nucleotides line up with TRBD1. Germline CDR1 reads MNHEY; CDR2 reads SMNVEV (reference sequence). The CDR3 contains 12 residues. CDR3 protein: CASSFPPGQLHF. Here the CDR3 DNA reads TGTGCCAGCAGTTTCCCCCCGGGACAGCTCCACTTC.

This chain connects TRBV4-1 to TRBJ2-1; 9 positions agree with TRBD2. V shed 0 bases and J 0 bases; nucleotides not matched to a gene: 3. This CDR3 region has 17 residues. In germline, CDR1 is MGHRA, CDR2 YSYEKL. The CDR3 DNA reads TGCGCCAGCAGCCAAGATGCGGGGGGGAGCTCCTACAATGAGCAGTTCTTC. Residues: CASSQDAGGSSYNEQFF.

The rearrangement links TRBV5-1 to TRBJ1-2; TRBD1 agrees at 9 bases. In germline, CDR1 is SGHRS, CDR2 YFSETQ. The CDR3 is made up of 14 amino acids. The J segment lost 8 bases and the V segment lost 0 bases, leaving 5 bases of the junction unmatched. The CDR3 loop reads CASSLDRGPGGYTF. The CDR3 nucleotides are TGCGCCAGCAGCTTGGACAGGGGGCCGGGGGGCTACACCTTC. Based on the CDR3 plus reference TRBV5-1 and TRBJ1-2, the full variable domain is KAGVTQTPRYLIKTRGQQVTLSCSPISGHRSVSWYQQTPGQGLQFLFEYFSETQRNKGNFPGRFSGRQFSNSRSEMNVSTLELGDSALYLCASSLDRGPGGYTFGSGTRLTVV.

This clonotype came up a few times. This chain joins TRBV10-3 and TRBJ1-2; possibly TRBD1 for D (5 bases). Trimming removed 0 bases at V and 2 bases at J, with 7 bases between. CDR1 ENHRY and CDR2 SYGVKD come from the germline V gene. CDR3 length equals 14 residues. CDR3 protein: CAISESYRNYGYTF. Here the CDR3 DNA reads TGTGCCATCAGTGAGTCGTACAGGAACTATGGCTACACCTTC.

The chain uses TRBV27 and TRBJ1-2; a weak D match, TRBD1 (5 bases). The V end was cut by 6 bases, the J end by 5 bases, with 16 bases between. Germline loops: CDR1 MNHEY, CDR2 SMNVEV (reference sequence). This CDR3 has 14 residues. The CDR3 DNA reads TGTGCCAGCAGCTCCCACAGCGGGGGATATGGCTACACCTTC. Translating it yields CASSSHSGGYGYTF.

At least ten counts were recorded for this clonotype. The chain has TRBV2 and TRBJ1-5; D possibly corresponds to TRBD1 (5 bases). The germline V and J ends were trimmed by 10 bases and 3 bases, with 22 bases remaining between them. The germline CDR1 and CDR2 sequences are SNHLY and FYNNEI. CDR3 size: 16 residues. Here the CDR3 DNA reads TGTGCCATCGGGACCCACCCAAGGTACAACAATCAGCCCCAGCATTTT. It yields the protein CAIGTHPRYNNQPQHF.

This clonotype was counted many times. The rearrangement joins TRBV11-3 to TRBJ2-7, with D uncertain. The CDR3 consists of 12 residues. Germline V gene sequence: CDR1 SGHNT, CDR2 YENEEA. Trimming took 0 bases from V and 6 from J, leaving 6 bases between them. CDR3 sequence: CASSLDRIEQYF. The CDR3 DNA reads TGTGCCAGCAGCTTAGATCGTATCGAGCAGTACTTC.

This clonotype was picked up many times. DNA of the CDR3: TGTGCCTGGAGCTCAGGCCTCGGGAATGAGCAGTTCTTC. Translated, it gives CAWSSGLGNEQFF. V is TRBV30 and J is TRBJ2-1; D is ambiguous. The V and J ends lost 3 bases and 7 bases respectively, with 13 bases between them. The germline CDR1 and CDR2 sequences are GTSNPN and SVGIG (reference sequence). The CDR3 spans 13 residues.

The sample holds many counts of this clonotype. The genes are TRBV12-3 or TRBV12-4 and TRBJ1-6; 7 bases align to TRBD1. The CDR3 extends over 14 amino acids. V lost 3 bases to trimming and J lost 6 bases; unmatched junction nucleotides: 2. CDR3 sequence (DNA): TGTGCCAGCAGTTTCGACAGGGTTAATTCACCCCTCCACTTT. Translation gives CASSFDRVNSPLHF.